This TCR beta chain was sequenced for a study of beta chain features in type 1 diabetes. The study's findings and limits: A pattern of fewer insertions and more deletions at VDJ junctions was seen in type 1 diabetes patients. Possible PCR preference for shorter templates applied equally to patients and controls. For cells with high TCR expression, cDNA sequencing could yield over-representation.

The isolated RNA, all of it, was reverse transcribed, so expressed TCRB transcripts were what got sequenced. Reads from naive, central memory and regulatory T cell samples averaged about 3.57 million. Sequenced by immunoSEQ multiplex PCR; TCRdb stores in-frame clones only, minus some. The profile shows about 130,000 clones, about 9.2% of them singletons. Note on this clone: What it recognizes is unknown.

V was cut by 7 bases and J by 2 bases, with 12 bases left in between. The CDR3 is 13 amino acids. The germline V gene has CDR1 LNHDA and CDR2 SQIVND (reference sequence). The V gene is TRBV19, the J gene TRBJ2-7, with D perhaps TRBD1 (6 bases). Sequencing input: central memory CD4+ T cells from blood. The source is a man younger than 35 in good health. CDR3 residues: CASTAGDAYEQYF. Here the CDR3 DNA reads TGTGCCAGTACGGCAGGGGACGCCTACGAGCAGTACTTC.